This entry lists 26 T cell receptor beta chains sequenced from one sample in a study of vaccination and CD4 T cells after COVID-19. Their antigen targets remain unknown. An Oncomine TCR Beta short-read assay was used to sequence the DNA from cultured CD4+ T cells. From the PCR reads, TCRdb called clonotypes with MiXCR, one entry per CDR3 protein. The table records almost 20,000 distinct CDR3 sequences, approximately 50% of them present only once. Indicated treatment: approximately nine-day PBMC culture with coronavirus spike peptide pools or control peptides (ViraFEST assay). This specimen was CD4+ T cells from blood, cultured in vitro, taken before SARS-CoV-2 vaccination. Receptor source: a human donor who had recovered from COVID-19.

This clonotype was seen more than once but under ten times. The chain uses TRBV20-1 and TRBJ1-1, with D perhaps TRBD1 (6 bases). V was cut by 1 base and J by 8 bases, with 11 bases left in between. The CDR3 has 12 residues. Germline V gene data show CDR1 as DFQATT and CDR2 as SNEGSKA (reference sequence). The CDR3 sequence: CSARAPQGEAFF. Here the CDR3 DNA reads TGCAGTGCTAGAGCTCCCCAGGGGGAAGCTTTCTTT.

V and J are TRBV7-2 and TRBJ2-7; TRBD1 matches at 8 bases. The CDR3 contains 14 residues. The junction had 3 bases not matched to a gene; V was cut back by 3 bases and J by 2 bases. The germline gives CDR1 SGHTA, CDR2 FQGNSA. The CDR3 region is CASSFLGQAYEQYF. The CDR3 DNA reads TGTGCCAGCAGCTTCCTGGGACAGGCCTACGAGCAGTACTTC. Complete variable domain (other parts from reference TRBV7-2 and TRBJ2-7): GAGVSQSPSNKVTEKGKDVELRCDPISGHTALYWYRQSLGQGLEFLIYFQGNSAPDKSGLPSDRFSAERTGGSVSTLTIQRTQQEDSAVYLCASSFLGQAYEQYFGPGTRLTVT.

This chain joins TRBV7-9 and TRBJ2-2; D is possibly TRBD2 (7 bases). With 2 bases removed from V and 5 bases from J, the gap between germline ends came to 18 bases. The germline V gene has CDR1 SEHNR and CDR2 FQNEAQ (reference sequence). The CDR3 has 17 amino acids. The CDR3: CASSLPWRGRITGELFF. The CDR3 bases are TGTGCCAGCAGCTTACCATGGCGGGGGCGTATAACCGGGGAGCTGTTTTTT.

The chain recombines TRBV7-2 with TRBJ1-1, with D possibly being TRBD1 (5 bases). Per the germline V gene, CDR1 is SGHTA and CDR2 is FQGNSA. CDR3 length equals 13 residues. The V and J ends lost 4 bases and 3 bases respectively, with 9 bases between them. For the CDR3, the DNA is TGTGCCAGCAGCTGGGCAGGGCACACTGAAGCTTTCTTT. Translation: CASSWAGHTEAFF.

There are a few counts of this clonotype. The chain has TRBV19 and TRBJ1-5, with D possibly matching TRBD1 (5 bases). This CDR3 is 15 amino acids long. Germline V lookup: CDR1 LNHDA, CDR2 SQIVND (reference sequence). Trimming removed 6 bases at V and 4 bases at J, with 16 bases between. CDR3 coding DNA: TGTGCCAGTAGGGTGCCGGGGGAAAATAATCAGCCCCAGCATTTT. The encoded protein is CASRVPGENNQPQHF.

J is TRBJ2-5 and V is TRBV20-1; D is unresolved. V lost 6 bases to trimming and J lost 5 bases, with 19 bases between them. The CDR3 consists of 14 residues. CDR1 DFQATT and CDR2 SNEGSKA come from the germline V gene (reference sequence). The DNA of the CDR3 is TGCAGTGCCCGCCCGACCCTAAGGTGGGAGACCCAGTACTTC. Translation: CSARPTLRWETQYF.

The chain has TRBV7-2 and TRBJ2-3; TRBD2 agrees at 11 bases. From germline, CDR1 is SGHTA and CDR2 FQGNSA. J gave up 4 bases and V 7 bases, and 7 bases lay outside the gene matches. The CDR3 sequence is 15 residues long. The CDR3 nucleotides are TGTGCCAGCATTCTGACTAGCGGGAAGGCAGATACGCAGTATTTT. Its translation: CASILTSGKADTQYF.

This clonotype was picked up a small number of times. The rearrangement uses TRBV20-1 and TRBJ2-1; D is undetermined. The CDR3 sequence is 12 residues long. The ends were cut back, 3 bases at V and 7 bases at J, with 10 bases in the middle. CDR1 DFQATT and CDR2 SNEGSKA come from the germline V gene (reference sequence). DNA of the CDR3: TGCAGTGCTAGGCCCATGGGGAATGAGCAGTTCTTC. Encoded protein: CSARPMGNEQFF.

The CDR3 loop reads CATSRDLSVPTEAFF. CDR3 sequence (DNA): TGTGCCACCAGCAGAGATCTCTCGGTACCCACTGAAGCTTTCTTT. The V gene is TRBV15, the J gene TRBJ1-1; no clear D. CDR3 length: 15 residues. Between the trimmed V and J ends, which lost 0 bases and 4 bases, there was a span of 12 bases. Germline assignment: CDR1 LNHNV and CDR2 YYDKDF (reference sequence). Full variable domain (remainder filled in from reference TRBV15 and TRBJ1-1): DAMVIQNPRYQVTQFGKPVTLSCSQTLNHNVMYWYQQKSSQAPKLLFHYYDKDFNNEADTPDNFQSRRPNTSFCFLDIRSPGLGDTAMYLCATSRDLSVPTEAFFGQGTRLTVV.

The chain links TRBV5-1 to TRBJ1-1; no firm D call. Germline V gene data show CDR1 as SGHRS and CDR2 as YFSETQ. The CDR3 has 13 amino acids. Trimming left V 0 bases short and J 1 base short, with 4 bases between. The CDR3 region is CASSLDKNTEAFF. The DNA for the CDR3 is TGCGCCAGCAGCTTGGACAAGAACACTGAAGCTTTCTTT.

The chain recombines TRBV7-7 with TRBJ2-5, with TRBD1 matching 7 bases. V gave up 5 bases and J gave up 5 bases; unmatched junction bases: 8. The CDR3 spans 14 residues. CDR1 is SSHAT and CDR2 is FNYEAQ in the germline V gene (reference sequence). The chain's CDR3 is CASSPDRDRETQYF. The CDR3 DNA follows: TGTGCCAGCAGCCCCGACAGGGATCGGGAGACCCAGTACTTC.

The chain combines TRBV20-1 with TRBJ1-6; 9 nucleotides agree with TRBD1. The CDR3 is 15 amino acids. Trimming took 5 bases from V and 6 from J; bases not matched to a gene: 8. Germline CDR1 is DFQATT and CDR2 is SNEGSKA (reference sequence). The CDR3 nucleotides are TGCAGTGCTCTAATAGGGACAGGGATTAATTCACCCCTCCACTTT. This sequence encodes CSALIGTGINSPLHF.

The V gene is TRBV20-1, the J gene TRBJ2-1; weak D call: TRBD2 (5 bases). Germline V CDR1 and CDR2: DFQATT, SNEGSKA (reference sequence). This CDR3 contains 15 residues. V lost 0 bases, J lost 2 bases, and 11 bases lay in between. This chain's CDR3 is CSARERVLTYNEQFF. CDR3 DNA: TGCAGTGCTAGAGAGCGGGTCCTGACCTACAATGAGCAGTTCTTC.

The chain links TRBV20-1 to TRBJ1-3, with D perhaps matching TRBD1 (6 bases). V gave up 4 bases and J gave up 1 base, with 14 bases separating them. Germline CDR1 reads DFQATT; CDR2 reads SNEGSKA (reference sequence). The CDR3 runs 15 residues. CDR3 amino acids: CSATTDSKSGNTIYF. CDR3 DNA sequence: TGCAGTGCTACAACGGACAGCAAATCTGGAAACACCATATATTTT.

This chain links TRBV27 with TRBJ2-7; possible D gene TRBD2, 5 bases. The ends were cut back, 5 bases at V and 3 bases at J, with 14 bases in the middle. Germline V CDR1 and CDR2: MNHEY, SMNVEV (reference sequence). The CDR3 length is 14 residues. The CDR3 reads CASSTRNSVYEQYF. DNA for the CDR3: TGTGCCAGCAGTACCCGAAATAGCGTCTACGAGCAGTACTTC.

This clonotype was seen just once. The genes are TRBV4-2 and TRBJ2-3; TRBD2 matches 12 bases. The trim removed 0 bases at V and 6 bases at J, leaving 4 bases unmatched. CDR3 length: 16 amino acids. In germline, CDR1 is LGHNA, CDR2 YNFKEQ. The CDR3 DNA reads TGTGCCAGCAGCCAAGAACTAGCGGGGGGATCTGATACGCAGTATTTT. Translating it yields CASSQELAGGSDTQYF.

The chain couples TRBV7-2 to TRBJ1-2, with D possibly TRBD1 on 6 matching bases. The CDR3 loop spans 16 amino acids. Per germline, CDR1 SGHTA and CDR2 FQGNSA. The germline V and J ends were trimmed by 0 bases and 4 bases, with 15 bases remaining between them. The chain's CDR3 is CASSLALGDTSYGYTF. CDR3 sequence (DNA): TGTGCCAGCAGCTTAGCGCTTGGGGACACCAGCTATGGCTACACCTTC. The full variable domain, rest sourced from reference TRBV7-2 and TRBJ1-2, is GAGVSQSPSNKVTEKGKDVELRCDPISGHTALYWYRQSLGQGLEFLIYFQGNSAPDKSGLPSDRFSAERTGGSVSTLTIQRTQQEDSAVYLCASSLALGDTSYGYTFGSGTRLTVV.

The chain recombines TRBV7-9 with TRBJ1-2; D is uncertain. This CDR3 region has 12 residues. The germline gives CDR1 SEHNR, CDR2 FQNEAQ (reference sequence). The V and J ends lost 5 bases and 7 bases respectively, with 11 bases between them. For the CDR3, the DNA is TGTGCCAGCAGCCCTGGGAGTACTGGCTACACCTTC. The encoded protein is CASSPGSTGYTF.

The chain recombines TRBV6-5 with TRBJ1-5, with a tentative D call TRBD1 (5 bases). V lost 4 bases and J 6 bases, leaving 13 bases between the germline ends. From germline, CDR1 is MNHEY and CDR2 SVGAGI. This CDR3 has 14 residues. The CDR3 sequence: CASSWGSQGQPQHF. CDR3 nucleotides: TGTGCCAGCAGTTGGGGCAGTCAGGGTCAGCCCCAGCATTTT.

This clonotype was detected only a few times. The V gene is TRBV7-9, the J gene TRBJ1-2; maybe TRBD1 (5 bases). With 2 bases removed from V and 2 bases from J, the gap between germline ends came to 9 bases. Germline lookup yields CDR1 SEHNR and CDR2 FQNEAQ (reference sequence). The length of the CDR3 is 14 residues. CDR3 residues: CASSLSQGNYGYTF. The CDR3 region has the DNA TGTGCCAGCAGCTTAAGTCAGGGAAACTATGGCTACACCTTC.

J is TRBJ2-1 and V is TRBV24-1, with TRBD1 identical over 8 bases. The V gene end was trimmed by 8 bases and the J gene end by 8 bases; junction bases not matched to a gene: 7. Germline V CDR1 and CDR2: KGHDR, SFDVKD. The length of the CDR3 is 13 residues. CDR3 amino acids: CATKDRVSDEQFF. The CDR3 nucleotides are TGTGCCACCAAGGACAGGGTTAGCGATGAGCAGTTCTTC.

This clonotype was seen more than once but under ten times. This sequence joins TRBV30 and TRBJ2-3, with D perhaps matching TRBD2 (6 bases). Looked up from germline, CDR1 is GTSNPN and CDR2 is SVGIG (reference sequence). The CDR3 length is 15 residues. The V end was cut by 2 bases, the J end by 6 bases, with 18 bases between. The CDR3 bases are TGTGCCTGGAGTCTCCGCCGGTCGGGAGCGGATACGCAGTATTTT. Protein: CAWSLRRSGADTQYF.

The rearrangement uses TRBV19 and TRBJ1-1, with D maybe TRBD1 (5 bases). The V gene's germline CDR1 is LNHDA and CDR2 SQIVND (reference sequence). This CDR3 has 17 amino acids. Between the trimmed V and J ends, which lost 5 bases and 2 bases, there was a span of 21 bases. The CDR3 is CASSASPSRGVNTEAFF. Here the CDR3 DNA reads TGTGCCAGTAGTGCCTCACCCTCCCGGGGCGTCAACACTGAAGCTTTCTTT. Filled out from reference TRBV19 and TRBJ1-1, the complete variable domain reads DGGITQSPKYLFRKEGQNVTLSCEQNLNHDAMYWYRQDPGQGLRLIYYSQIVNDFQKGDIAEGYSVSREKKESFPLTVTSAQKNPTAFYLCASSASPSRGVNTEAFFGQGTRLTVV.

The chain couples TRBV12-3 or TRBV12-4 to TRBJ2-1; 12 positions agree with TRBD2. The V segment lost 7 bases and the J segment 9 bases; nucleotides outside the gene matches: 10. CDR3 length equals 15 residues. The CDR3 coding sequence is TGTGCCAGCACCAACCTAGCGGGGGGGGCCTTTGAGCAGTTCTTC. This sequence encodes CASTNLAGGAFEQFF.

The V and J genes are TRBV20-1 and TRBJ2-1; D is perhaps TRBD2 (5 bases). The CDR3 runs to 15 residues. The V end lost 6 bases, the J end lost 0 bases, and 15 bases lay between the germline ends. Germline assignment: CDR1 DFQATT and CDR2 SNEGSKA (reference sequence). The CDR3 loop reads CSAEAEASSYNEQFF. The CDR3 coding sequence is TGCAGTGCAGAAGCGGAGGCAAGCTCCTACAATGAGCAGTTCTTC.

The rearrangement joins TRBV7-9 to TRBJ2-2; 9 bases fit TRBD2. Germline V CDR1 and CDR2: SEHNR, FQNEAQ (reference sequence). This CDR3 comprises 18 residues. Losses at the gene ends were 3 bases for V and 2 bases for J; bases not matched to a gene: 10. CDR3 coding DNA: TGTGCCAGCAGCTTGGACCCCACTAGCGGGCGTAACACCGGGGAGCTGTTTTTT. It specifies CASSLDPTSGRNTGELFF.